The 5 T cell receptor beta chains listed next were all sequenced from one sample in a study of response to subunit inactivated influenza vaccine. TCRdb reprocessed the RT-PCR reads via MiXCR and lists one record per CDR3 protein. The table has a few hundred thousand distinct CDR3 sequences, about 11% seen once. The sample was also reused in another study, on T cells expressing NK-cell markers. That study adds: The TCR beta cDNA came from 5'RACE template switching with UMIs.

The material sequenced was PBMCs from blood, taken on the day of vaccination. These receptors all stem from a man aged 50-59 years who received an inactivated influenza vaccine.

The chain uses TRBV9 and TRBJ2-3; D not certain. The CDR3 spans 13 residues. The ends were cut back, 3 bases at V and 3 bases at J, with 8 bases in the middle. The V gene's germline CDR1 is SGDLS and CDR2 YYNGEE. The CDR3 is CASSALETDTQYF. CDR3 coding DNA: TGTGCCAGCAGCGCCCTTGAGACAGATACGCAGTATTTT.

The sample holds a few counts of this clonotype. The chain carries TRBV6-2 or TRBV6-3 and TRBJ2-1, with 10 bases lining up with TRBD1. The CDR3 runs to 15 residues. Germline CDR1 MNHEY, CDR2 SVGEGT. Trimming cost V 5 bases and J 7 bases; bases outside gene matches: 8. CDR3 nucleotides: TGTGCCAGCAGTAAATCGGGACAGGGGTGGAATGAGCAGTTCTTC. Amino acids: CASSKSGQGWNEQFF.

This chain joins TRBV7-9 and TRBJ2-7, with D perhaps being TRBD1 or TRBD2 (5 bases each). V was cut by 4 bases and J by 2 bases, with 12 bases left in between. The CDR3 is 14 amino acids. Germline values: CDR1 SEHNR, CDR2 FQNEAQ (reference sequence). The CDR3 nucleotides are TGTGCCAGCAGCTACCGGGACGGACCCTACGAGCAGTACTTC. It codes for CASSYRDGPYEQYF.

This clonotype has only a few counts. The chain employs TRBV5-1 and TRBJ2-5; D might be TRBD2 (5 bases). Germline assignment: CDR1 SGHRS and CDR2 YFSETQ. The CDR3 is 14 amino acids. V lost 1 base and J lost 1, with 8 bases in between. Here the CDR3 reads CASSLTTSQETQYF. The CDR3 nucleotides read TGCGCCAGCAGCTTGACCACTAGCCAAGAGACCCAGTACTTC.

This clonotype was observed a handful of times. The V and J genes are TRBV28 and TRBJ1-5; 8 bases align to TRBD1. Germline CDR1 MDHEN, CDR2 SYDVKM. After removal of 7 bases from V and 2 bases from J, the junction contained 7 bases not matched to a gene. The CDR3 spans 15 residues. CDR3 loop: CASIQDRVGNQPQHF. Here the CDR3 DNA reads TGTGCCAGCATCCAGGACAGGGTGGGCAATCAGCCCCAGCATTTT.